A single sample is the source of the 25 T cell receptor beta chains below, sequenced in a study of T cell responses to AZD1222 COVID-19 vaccine. Here immunoSEQ multiplex PCR was the method, and the copy in TCRdb shows in-frame clones only, minus some. The sample includes under 150,000 clones, 88% seen only once; the top ten take about 17%. Here the sequenced sample was peripheral blood, taken on day 0 of MenACWY control vaccination. The receptors were sampled from an adult in good health.

This clone occurred once. V usage is TRBV5-1 and J usage is TRBJ1-5; D not certain. This CDR3 has 15 amino acids. The V end was cut by 1 base, the J end by 4 bases, with 12 bases between. From germline, CDR1 is SGHRS and CDR2 YFSETQ. Here the CDR3 reads CASSLSAASNQPQHF. CDR3 bases: TGCGCCAGCAGCTTGTCCGCGGCATCAAATCAGCCCCAGCATTTT. Based on the CDR3 plus reference TRBV5-1 and TRBJ1-5, the full variable domain is KAGVTQTPRYLIKTRGQQVTLSCSPISGHRSVSWYQQTPGQGLQFLFEYFSETQRNKGNFPGRFSGRQFSNSRSEMNVSTLELGDSALYLCASSLSAASNQPQHFGDGTRLSIL.

The chain uses TRBV3-1 (or the pseudogene TRBV3-2) and TRBJ1-2; 7 bases line up with TRBD1. The ends lost 5 bases at V and 6 bases at J; junction bases unmatched: 3. This CDR3 has 12 residues. CDR1 is LGHDT, CDR2 YNNKEL, per germline (reference sequence). Written as DNA, the CDR3 is TGTGCCAGCAGCGTCGACAGGGATGGCTACACCTTC. Amino acid sequence: CASSVDRDGYTF.

The rearrangement links TRBV28 to TRBJ1-5, with D hard to call. Trimming removed 2 bases at V and 9 bases at J, with 14 bases between. CDR3 length: 14 residues. From germline, CDR1 is MDHEN and CDR2 SYDVKM. The CDR3 loop is CASSLLLSDGPQHF. CDR3 DNA sequence: TGTGCCAGCAGTTTACTCCTATCAGACGGGCCCCAGCATTTT.

V is TRBV7-2 and J is TRBJ1-1; 7 bases align to TRBD1. After removal of 3 bases from V and 0 bases from J, the junction contained 10 bases not matched to a gene. This CDR3 is 17 amino acids long. Germline V lookup: CDR1 SGHTA, CDR2 FQGNSA. CDR3 sequence: CASSFGKRGLLNTEAFF. The CDR3 DNA is TGTGCCAGCAGCTTTGGGAAAAGGGGGCTATTGAACACTGAAGCTTTCTTT.

The rearrangement joins TRBV14 to TRBJ1-3; a weak D match, TRBD1 (5 bases). The CDR3 loop spans 18 amino acids. Trimming took off 6 bases at V and 7 bases at J, with 28 bases between the two ends. Germline CDR1 and CDR2: SGHDN and FVKESK. The CDR3 region has the DNA TGTGCCAGCAGATCGAATTCAGGTTCGGGACCGACCGGGAACACCATATATTTT. Its protein product is CASRSNSGSGPTGNTIYF. Complete variable domain (other parts from reference TRBV14 and TRBJ1-3): EAGVTQFPSHSVIEKGQTVTLRCDPISGHDNLYWYRRVMGKEIKFLLHFVKESKQDESGMPNNRFLAERTGGTYSTLKVQPAELEDSGVYFCASRSNSGSGPTGNTIYFGEGSWLTVV.

This chain uses TRBV7-9 with TRBJ2-4; 7 bases fit TRBD2. The J segment lost 5 bases and the V segment lost 3 bases, leaving 4 bases of the junction unmatched. CDR3 length: 14 residues. Germline CDR1 reads SEHNR; CDR2 reads FQNEAQ (reference sequence). CDR3 DNA: TGTGCCAGCAGCTTGGCGGGAGCTCAAAACATTCAGTACTTC. It specifies CASSLAGAQNIQYF.

The V and J genes are TRBV18 and TRBJ1-1; no reliable D call. Germline lookup yields CDR1 KGHSH and CDR2 LQKENI. This CDR3 region has 15 residues. Trimming pared 0 bases from V and 7 bases from J, leaving 15 bases between. The CDR3 bases are TGTGCCAGCTCACCACCTGGGAAGGGTGATTATGAAGCTTTCTTT. Encoded protein: CASSPPGKGDYEAFF. Complete variable domain (other parts from reference TRBV18 and TRBJ1-1): NAGVMQNPRHLVRRRGQEARLRCSPMKGHSHVYWYRQLPEEGLKFMVYLQKENIIDESGMPKERFSAEFPKEGPSILRIQQVVRGDSAAYFCASSPPGKGDYEAFFGQGTRLTVV.

This rearrangement joins TRBV2 to TRBJ1-2; no reliable D call. This CDR3 comprises 11 residues. Germline V CDR1 and CDR2: SNHLY, FYNNEI. The V end was cut by 6 bases, the J end by 7 bases, with 9 bases between. CDR3 sequence (DNA): TGTGCCAGCAGAACTACCGGTGGCTACACCTTC. It specifies CASRTTGGYTF.

In nucleotides, the CDR3 is TGTGCCAGCAGTGAACTGGGATTCGAAGAAAAACTGTTTTTT. Translated, it gives CASSELGFEEKLFF. This chain links TRBV25-1 with TRBJ1-4; D is uncertain. V was shortened by 2 bases and J by 8 bases, with 12 bases between the two germline ends. The CDR3 extends over 14 amino acids. CDR1 is MGHDK, CDR2 SYGVNS, per germline. Based on the CDR3 plus reference TRBV25-1 and TRBJ1-4, the full variable domain is EADIYQTPRYLVIGTGKKITLECSQTMGHDKMYWYQQDPGMELHLIHYSYGVNSTEKGDLSSESTVSRIRTEHFPLTLESARPSHTSQYLCASSELGFEEKLFFGSGTQLSVL.

This sequence joins TRBV6-5 and TRBJ1-4, with 7 bases aligning to TRBD1. Germline CDR1 and CDR2: MNHEY and SVGAGI. With 5 bases clipped from V and 8 bases from J, the junction kept 11 bases outside the gene matches. The CDR3 is 15 amino acids. The CDR3 here is CASSPRTGRYEKLFF. CDR3 bases: TGTGCCAGCAGTCCCAGGACAGGCCGGTACGAAAAACTGTTTTTT.

The genes are TRBV30 and TRBJ1-3, with 7 positions matching TRBD1. J lost 0 bases, V lost 4 bases, and 6 bases had no gene match. Germline CDR1 and CDR2: GTSNPN and SVGIG (reference sequence). The CDR3 has 15 amino acids. The DNA for the CDR3 is TGTGCCTGGAACGACAGGGTAAACTCTGGAAACACCATATATTTT. Residues: CAWNDRVNSGNTIYF.

The chain uses TRBV12-3 or TRBV12-4 and TRBJ1-2; D is undetermined. The CDR3 spans 13 residues. V lost 1 base, J lost 10 bases, and 13 bases lay in between. The CDR3 region is CASSLGEGTYYTF. The CDR3 bases are TGTGCCAGCAGTTTAGGGGAGGGTACCTACTACACCTTC.

This clone was seen a single time. Other nucleotide sequences from this sample produce the same CDR3. The chain is built from TRBV18 and TRBJ2-5; D gene unclear. The germline V and J ends were trimmed by 2 bases and 3 bases, with 1 base remaining between them. The CDR3 has 11 amino acids. Germline V gene sequence: CDR1 KGHSH, CDR2 LQKENI. The CDR3 reads CASSPKETQYF. The CDR3 DNA is TGTGCCAGCTCACCAAAAGAGACCCAGTACTTC.

The chain recombines TRBV29-1 with TRBJ1-1, with D unresolved. V lost 6 bases, J lost 0 bases, and 11 bases lay in between. The CDR3 loop spans 13 amino acids. The V gene's germline CDR1 is SQVTM and CDR2 ANQGSEA. In nucleotides, the CDR3 is TGCAGCGTCGGGCGGGTAATGAACACTGAAGCTTTCTTT. Its translation: CSVGRVMNTEAFF. Using reference TRBV29-1 and TRBJ1-1 for the parts outside the CDR3, the full variable domain is SAVISQKPSRDICQRGTSLTIQCQVDSQVTMMFWYRQQPGQSLTLIATANQGSEATYESGFVIDKFPISRPNLTFSTLTVSNMSPEDSSIYLCSVGRVMNTEAFFGQGTRLTVV.

The CDR3 is CASSLGTGPYEQYF. For the CDR3, the DNA is TGTGCCAGCAGCTTAGGGACGGGGCCCTACGAGCAGTACTTC. This rearrangement joins TRBV11-2 to TRBJ2-7; D is possibly TRBD1 or TRBD2 (5 bases each). Trimming left V 1 base short and J 2 bases short, with 9 bases between. This CDR3 contains 14 residues. CDR1 is SGHAT and CDR2 is FQNNGV in the germline V gene.

This rearrangement joins TRBV18 to TRBJ2-1; 11 bases map to TRBD2. The CDR3 has 17 residues. J lost 1 base, V lost 0 bases, and 2 bases had no gene match. Germline lookup yields CDR1 KGHSH and CDR2 LQKENI. This CDR3 is CASSPPTSGISYNEQFF. In nucleotides, the CDR3 is TGTGCCAGCTCACCACCGACTAGCGGGATTTCCTACAATGAGCAGTTCTTC.

This clone showed up just once. CDR3 coding DNA: TGTGCCAGCAGTTTGTGGTATGGCTACACCTTC. Protein product: CASSLWYGYTF. The chain links TRBV12-3 or TRBV12-4 to TRBJ1-2; D is undetermined. V was trimmed by 3 bases and J by 5 bases, leaving 4 bases between them. The CDR3 runs 11 residues.

The J gene is TRBJ2-1, the V gene TRBV19, with 9 bases fitting TRBD2. The CDR3 runs to 16 residues. The trim removed 0 bases at V and 3 bases at J, leaving 3 bases unmatched. The germline CDR1 and CDR2 sequences are LNHDA and SQIVND (reference sequence). CDR3 in DNA: TGTGCCAGTAGTATAGATGCGACTAGCGGCTACAATGAGCAGTTCTTC. As protein: CASSIDATSGYNEQFF.

The V gene is TRBV9, the J gene TRBJ1-4; no firm D call. The CDR3 spans 14 residues. Trimming removed 0 bases from V and 7 bases from J, with 10 bases in between. The germline CDR1 and CDR2 sequences are SGDLS and YYNGEE. The CDR3 DNA reads as TGTGCCAGCAGCGTAGTCCCAAGTGGTGAAAAACTGTTTTTT. This sequence encodes CASSVVPSGEKLFF.

V and J are TRBV10-3 and TRBJ2-7, with 7 bases that match TRBD1. CDR1 ENHRY and CDR2 SYGVKD come from the germline V gene. The CDR3 is made up of 15 amino acids. Trimming removed 3 bases from V and 2 bases from J; junction bases left unmatched: 7. The DNA for the CDR3 is TGTGCCATCAGTGACCCGGGACAGCCGACCTACGAGCAGTACTTC. This gives the protein CAISDPGQPTYEQYF.

The chain couples TRBV11-2 to TRBJ1-2; 8 nucleotides align to TRBD1. V trimming: 6 bases; J trimming: 8 bases; junction bases outside the gene matches: 11. CDR3 length equals 14 residues. Germline assignment: CDR1 SGHAT and CDR2 FQNNGV. Here the CDR3 reads CASRLTGGGGGYTF. The CDR3 nucleotides are TGTGCCAGCAGACTTACAGGGGGTGGGGGGGGCTACACCTTC. Looking up the rest from reference TRBV11-2 and TRBJ1-2 gives the full variable domain: EAGVAQSPRYKIIEKRQSVAFWCNPISGHATLYWYQQILGQGPKLLIQFQNNGVVDDSQLPKDRFSAERLKGVDSTLKIQPAKLEDSAVYLCASRLTGGGGGYTFGSGTRLTVV.

The CDR3 spells CASSPGLNSYNSPLHF. CDR3 DNA: TGTGCCAGCAGCCCAGGACTGAACTCCTATAATTCACCCCTCCACTTT. The V gene is TRBV3-1 (or the pseudogene TRBV3-2), the J gene TRBJ1-6; D gene unclear. CDR1 is LGHDT and CDR2 is YNNKEL in the germline V gene (reference sequence). This CDR3 contains 16 residues. The germline V and J ends were trimmed by 4 bases and 0 bases, with 10 bases remaining between them.

The chain employs TRBV5-1 and TRBJ2-5; D possibly corresponds to TRBD2 (5 bases). This CDR3 is built from 13 residues. V gave up 0 bases and J gave up 5 bases, with 8 bases separating them. Per germline, CDR1 SGHRS and CDR2 YFSETQ. The CDR3, as DNA: TGCGCCAGCAGCTTGGGGACTGGGGAGACCCAGTACTTC. Residues: CASSLGTGETQYF.

This chain joins TRBV7-9 and TRBJ2-7; D unclear. In germline, CDR1 is SEHNR, CDR2 FQNEAQ (reference sequence). V was pared by 0 bases and J by 6 bases, with 15 bases between. This CDR3 spans 15 amino acids. The CDR3 nucleotides are TGTGCCAGCAGCTTAGCGGCAGGCCCTGCTACCGAGCAGTACTTC. Its protein product is CASSLAAGPATEQYF.

The table lists this clone with a count of one. This sequence joins TRBV5-4 and TRBJ1-6; D gene unclear. The germline V gene encodes CDR1 SGHNT and CDR2 YYREEE (reference sequence). V was trimmed by 4 bases and J by 9 bases, leaving 14 bases between them. The CDR3 covers 14 residues. CDR3 region: CASSGTRSASPLHF. The CDR3 coding sequence is TGTGCCAGCAGCGGAACCCGTTCGGCTTCACCCCTCCACTTT.